This T cell receptor beta chain was retrieved from a study of T-cell memory formation after mild COVID-19. Overall study context: Clustering of TCRs was largely donor specific. Points from the study as a whole: For contracting clones, CD4+ ones sat mainly in CM and EM, CD8+ in EMRA. Within pre-infection memory, some responding clones were found, suggesting cross-reactive memory joined.

CDR3 length equals 15 residues. CDR1 is SGHRS, CDR2 YFSETQ, per germline. V gave up 1 base and J gave up 4 bases, with 13 bases separating them. From the 5' RACE reads, TCRdb called clonotypes with MiXCR, one entry per CDR3 protein. The table includes approximately 340,000 distinct CDR3 sequences, approximately 15% detected once. Remarks on this clonotype: The antigen remains undetermined.

The specimen sequenced was PBMCs or a T cell subset sorted from them (not recorded which). The sequence was obtained from a young man who had mild COVID-19 (a few samples of this study predate the infection). Cell type and time point are not known. The gene calls are TRBV5-1 and TRBJ2-3, with D perhaps matching TRBD2 (7 bases). Here the CDR3 reads CASSLSGGMADTQYF. The CDR3 coding sequence is TGCGCCAGCAGCTTGTCGGGGGGCATGGCAGATACGCAGTATTTT.